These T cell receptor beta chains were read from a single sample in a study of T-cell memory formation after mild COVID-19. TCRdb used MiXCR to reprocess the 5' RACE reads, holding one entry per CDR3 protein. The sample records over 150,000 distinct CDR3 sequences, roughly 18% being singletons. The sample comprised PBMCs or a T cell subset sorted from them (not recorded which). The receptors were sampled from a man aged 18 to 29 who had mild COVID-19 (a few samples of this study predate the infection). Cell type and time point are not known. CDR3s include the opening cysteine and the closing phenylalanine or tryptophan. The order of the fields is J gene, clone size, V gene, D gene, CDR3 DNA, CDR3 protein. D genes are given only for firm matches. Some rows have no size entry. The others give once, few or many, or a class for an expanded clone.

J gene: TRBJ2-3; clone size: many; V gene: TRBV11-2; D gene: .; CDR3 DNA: TGTGCCAGCAGGAGCCTCAGGGGCCATAGCACAGATACGCAGTATTTT; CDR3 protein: CASRSLRGHSTDTQYF
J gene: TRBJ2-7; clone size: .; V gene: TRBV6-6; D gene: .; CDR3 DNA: TGTGCCAGCAGTTACCAACGTCAAGGCGAGCAGTACTTC; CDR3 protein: CASSYQRQGEQYF
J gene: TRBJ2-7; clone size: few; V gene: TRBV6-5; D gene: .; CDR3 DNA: TGTGCCAGCAGTTACTCCCGCCTGGACTTCTACGAGCAGTACTTC; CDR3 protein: CASSYSRLDFYEQYF
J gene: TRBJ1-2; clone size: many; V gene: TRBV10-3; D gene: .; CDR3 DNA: TGTGCCATCTCGACAGGCTATGGCTACACCTTC; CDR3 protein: CAISTGYGYTF
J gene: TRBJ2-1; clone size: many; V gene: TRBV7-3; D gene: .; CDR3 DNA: TGTGCCAGCAGCTTAGATGGGGGTGAGCAGTTCTTC; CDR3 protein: CASSLDGGEQFF
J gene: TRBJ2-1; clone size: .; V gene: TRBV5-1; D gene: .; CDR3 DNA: TGCGCCAGCAGCTCAACAGCCTACAATGAGCAGTTCTTC; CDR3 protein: CASSSTAYNEQFF
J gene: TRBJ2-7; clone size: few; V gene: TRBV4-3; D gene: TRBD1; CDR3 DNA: TGCGCCAGCAGCCCGCAGCCAGGGGGTGGGTCCTCCTACGAGCAGTACTTC; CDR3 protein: CASSPQPGGGSSYEQYF
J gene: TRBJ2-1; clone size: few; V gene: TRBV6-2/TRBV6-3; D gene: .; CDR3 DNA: TGTGCCAGCAAGGGGCGGGGGCGCTTGTTCGAGCAGTTCTTC; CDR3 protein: CASKGRGRLFEQFF
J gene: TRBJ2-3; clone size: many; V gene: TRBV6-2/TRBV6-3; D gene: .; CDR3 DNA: TGTGCCAGCAGTTATCCGGATACGCAGTATTTT; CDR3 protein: CASSYPDTQYF
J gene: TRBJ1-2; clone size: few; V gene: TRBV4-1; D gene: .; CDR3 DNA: TGCGCCAGCAGCGCCCCGGGGGAAGGGGATGGCTACACCTTC; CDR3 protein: CASSAPGEGDGYTF
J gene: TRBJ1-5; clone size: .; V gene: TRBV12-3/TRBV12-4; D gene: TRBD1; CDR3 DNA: TGTGCCAGCAGCCCCGACAGGGCTCAGCCCCAGCATTTT; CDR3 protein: CASSPDRAQPQHF
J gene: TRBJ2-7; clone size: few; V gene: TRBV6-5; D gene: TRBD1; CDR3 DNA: TGTGCCAGCAGCAAAGACAGGGGAGACTACGAGCAGTACTTC; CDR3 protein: CASSKDRGDYEQYF
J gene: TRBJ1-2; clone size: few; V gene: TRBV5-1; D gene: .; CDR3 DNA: TGCGCCAGCAGCTTGATGGGGGAGGGCTACACCTTC; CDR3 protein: CASSLMGEGYTF
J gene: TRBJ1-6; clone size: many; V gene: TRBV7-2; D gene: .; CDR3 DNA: TGTGCCAGCAGCGTATCTAGCGCCAATGGTTCACCCCTCCACTTT; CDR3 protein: CASSVSSANGSPLHF
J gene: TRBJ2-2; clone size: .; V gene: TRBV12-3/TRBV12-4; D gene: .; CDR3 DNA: TGTGCCAGCAGAAGAACAGGGAACGGGGAGCTGTTTTTT; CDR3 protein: CASRRTGNGELFF
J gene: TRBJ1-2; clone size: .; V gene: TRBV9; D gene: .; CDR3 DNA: TGTGCCAGCAGCGTAGTGGTGGCAGGGGATGGCTACACCTTC; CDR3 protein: CASSVVVAGDGYTF
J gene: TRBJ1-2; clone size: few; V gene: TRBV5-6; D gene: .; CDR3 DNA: TGTGCCAGCAGCATCCTAGAACAGATCTATGGCTACACCTTC; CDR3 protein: CASSILEQIYGYTF
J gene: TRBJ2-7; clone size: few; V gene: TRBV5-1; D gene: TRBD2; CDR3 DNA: TGCGCCAGCAGCTTCCGTTCGGGACTAGCGGGGGCCCCTACCTACGAGCAGTACTTC; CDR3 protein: CASSFRSGLAGAPTYEQYF
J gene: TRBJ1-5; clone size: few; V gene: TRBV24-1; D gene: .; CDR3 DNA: TGTGCCACCAGTGTGGGGGTAAGCAATCAGCCCCAGCATTTT; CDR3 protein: CATSVGVSNQPQHF
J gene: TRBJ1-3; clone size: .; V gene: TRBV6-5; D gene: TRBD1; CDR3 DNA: TGTGCCAGCAGTTACTCGATTATTCTGGGACAGGGGTCTGGAAACACCATATATTTT; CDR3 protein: CASSYSIILGQGSGNTIYF
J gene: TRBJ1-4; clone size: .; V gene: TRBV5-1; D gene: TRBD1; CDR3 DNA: TGCGCCAGCAGTACCGGGACAGCCAATGAAAAACTGTTTTTT; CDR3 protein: CASSTGTANEKLFF
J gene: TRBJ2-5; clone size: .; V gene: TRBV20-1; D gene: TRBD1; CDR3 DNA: TGCAGTGCCGGGACAGGCGTGCTTGAAGAGACCCAGTACTTC; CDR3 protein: CSAGTGVLEETQYF
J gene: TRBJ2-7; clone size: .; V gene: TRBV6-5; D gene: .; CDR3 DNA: TGTGCCAGCAGTTACTTACACGAGCAGTACTTC; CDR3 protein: CASSYLHEQYF
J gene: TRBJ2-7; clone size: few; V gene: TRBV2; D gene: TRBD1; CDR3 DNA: TGTGCCAGCAATACAGGGGGCGGCTACGAGCAGTACTTC; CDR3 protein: CASNTGGGYEQYF
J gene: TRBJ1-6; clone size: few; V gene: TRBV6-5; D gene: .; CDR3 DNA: TGTGCCAGCAGTTACGGGGGAGGGTCCGATAATTCACCCCTCCACTTT; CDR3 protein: CASSYGGGSDNSPLHF
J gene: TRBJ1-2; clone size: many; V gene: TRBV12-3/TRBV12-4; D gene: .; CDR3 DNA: TGTGCCAGCAGGGCAGGGAGGATTCCGTTTGGCTACACCTTC; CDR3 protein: CASRAGRIPFGYTF
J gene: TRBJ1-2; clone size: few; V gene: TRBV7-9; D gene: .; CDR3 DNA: TGTGCCAGCAGCTTAGCGATAAAAACAGGCTATGGCTACACCTTC; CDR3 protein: CASSLAIKTGYGYTF
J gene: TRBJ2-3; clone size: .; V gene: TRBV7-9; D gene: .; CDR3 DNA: TGTGCCAGCAGCCCCTCTCGGGCTAGCAACACAGATACGCAGTATTTT; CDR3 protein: CASSPSRASNTDTQYF
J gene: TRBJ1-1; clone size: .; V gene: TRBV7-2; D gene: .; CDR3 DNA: TGTGCCAGCAGCCGTAATGCCTTGGGGGGCACTGAAGCTTTCTTT; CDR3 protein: CASSRNALGGTEAFF
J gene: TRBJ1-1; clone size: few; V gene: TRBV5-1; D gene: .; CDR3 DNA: TGCGCCAGCAGCCCGTATATTAGGGAGAAGAGGGCTTTCTTT; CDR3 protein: CASSPYIREKRAFF
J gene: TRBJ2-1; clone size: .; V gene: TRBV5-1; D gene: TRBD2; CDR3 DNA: TGCGCCAGCAGCCCCCAGCGGGGGGGCTCCGATGAGCAGTTCTTC; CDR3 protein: CASSPQRGGSDEQFF
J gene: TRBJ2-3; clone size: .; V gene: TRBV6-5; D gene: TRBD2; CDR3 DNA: TGTGCCAGCAGCCTCCTGACTAGCCCGGATACGCAGTATTTT; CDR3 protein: CASSLLTSPDTQYF
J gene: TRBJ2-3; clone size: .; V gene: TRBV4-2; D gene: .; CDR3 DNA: TGTGCCAGCAGCCGTAATGCAGATACGCAGTATTTT; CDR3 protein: CASSRNADTQYF
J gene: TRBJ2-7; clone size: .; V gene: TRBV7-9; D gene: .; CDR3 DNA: TGTGCCAGCAGCTTGACAGGATTTCCCTACGAGCAGTACTTC; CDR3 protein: CASSLTGFPYEQYF
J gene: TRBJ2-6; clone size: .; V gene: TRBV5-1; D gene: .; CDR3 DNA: TGCGCCAGCAGCCAGGGCCCTGCTGGCTCTGGGGCCAACGTCCTGACTTTC; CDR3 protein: CASSQGPAGSGANVLTF
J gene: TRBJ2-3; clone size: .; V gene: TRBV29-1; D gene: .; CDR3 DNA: TGCAGCGTTGAACCAGGCGGAGGAGATACGCAGTATTTT; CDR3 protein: CSVEPGGGDTQYF
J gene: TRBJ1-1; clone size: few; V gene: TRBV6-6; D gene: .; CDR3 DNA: TGTGCCAGCAGTTCGGAGACTTTGGCTTTCTTT; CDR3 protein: CASSSETLAFF
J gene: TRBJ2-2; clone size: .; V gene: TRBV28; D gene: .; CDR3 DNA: TGTGCCAGCAGTTCCCCAACAGTCACCGGGGAGCTGTTTTTT; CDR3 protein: CASSSPTVTGELFF
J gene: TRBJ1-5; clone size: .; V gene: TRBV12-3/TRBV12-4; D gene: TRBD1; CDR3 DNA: TGTGCCAGCAGTTCGCGGACAGGGGTTCAGCCCCAGCATTTT; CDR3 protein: CASSSRTGVQPQHF
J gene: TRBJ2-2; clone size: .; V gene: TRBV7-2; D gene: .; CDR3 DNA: TGTGCCAGCAGCTGGGGGAGAAGCACCGGGGAGCTGTTTTTT; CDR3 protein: CASSWGRSTGELFF
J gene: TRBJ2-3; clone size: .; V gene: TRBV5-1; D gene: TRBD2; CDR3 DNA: TGCGCCAGCAGCGTCGGACTAGACGCGGGCACAGATACGCAGTATTTT; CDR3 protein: CASSVGLDAGTDTQYF
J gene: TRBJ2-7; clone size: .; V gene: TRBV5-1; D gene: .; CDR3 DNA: TGCGCCAGCAGCTTGGATATGGGGTCCTACGAGCAGTACTTC; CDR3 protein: CASSLDMGSYEQYF